The rows below give T cell receptor beta chains drawn from one sample of a study of T cell responses to AZD1222 COVID-19 vaccine. Libraries were prepared by immunoSEQ multiplex PCR; TCRdb keeps only in-frame clonotypes and omits some of them. The table has around 95,000 clones, approximately 90% seen once. The input for sequencing was peripheral blood, taken on day 0 of AZD1222 vaccination. The receptor source for this set is an adult in good health. The CDR3 runs from the conserved cysteine through the conserved F or W. Each record gives: V gene, clone size, J gene, CDR3 protein. Some rows mark clone size as missing; the rest say once, few, many or name a class of expanded clone.

TRBV7-8	once	TRBJ2-7	CASSLARGGHKGYTTGEQYF
TRBV6-4	many	TRBJ2-1	CASSDSGLDYNEQFF
TRBV24-1	-	TRBJ2-1	CATTQGPYNEQFF
TRBV6-1	-	TRBJ1-6	CASSEAGRSGSPLHF
TRBV5-1	-	TRBJ2-1	CASSLVGEPSYNEQFF
TRBV7-2	-	TRBJ1-2	CASSLGTVTNYGYTF
TRBV25-1	-	TRBJ1-1	CASSAPWGGHTEAFF
TRBV7-9	-	TRBJ2-3	CASSLGLAGASTDTQYF
TRBV3-1/TRBV3-2	-	TRBJ1-5	CASSQSHRGAEQPQHF
TRBV7-2	-	TRBJ2-1	CASSSRLASDEQFF
TRBV11-1	-	TRBJ2-4	CASSLGAGVKNIQYF
TRBV6-5	-	TRBJ1-1	CASAVVPAGNTEAFF
TRBV5-1	-	TRBJ2-2	CASSLKDPLTGVEFTGELFF
TRBV6-1	few	TRBJ1-1	CASSDESGVTEAFF
TRBV7-2	-	TRBJ2-5	CASSLVRGQETQYF
TRBV7-2	-	TRBJ2-7	CASSSFTTGGAYEQYF
TRBV12-5	-	TRBJ2-7	CASGLVVREAVSYEQYF
TRBV7-2	-	TRBJ2-7	CASSLGRYSHEQYF
TRBV5-1	-	TRBJ2-7	CASSLAGTYEQYF
TRBV7-9	-	TRBJ2-1	CASSLPTSYNEQFF
TRBV5-8	-	TRBJ2-7	CASSSTPSRGYEQYF
TRBV19	-	TRBJ2-6	CASSISVSGANVLTF
TRBV4-1	-	TRBJ1-2	CASSQWTGAGYTF
TRBV7-6	once	TRBJ2-3	CASSLPLAGGHPDTQYF
TRBV20-1	-	TRBJ2-1	CSPSRAVTGFF
TRBV19	-	TRBJ1-1	CASHLGSGRMNTEAFF
TRBV28	-	TRBJ2-1	CASGTSRNEQFF
TRBV30	-	TRBJ1-1	CAWRRRGQGATEAFF
TRBV7-2	-	TRBJ2-1	CASRDRDRSYNEQFF
TRBV28	-	TRBJ1-4	CASSLRGQGGEKLFF
TRBV4-3	few	TRBJ1-3	CASSPEQVSGNTIYF
TRBV11-3	-	TRBJ1-6	CASSVNTDPSNSPLHF
TRBV7-3	-	TRBJ2-5	CASSTPGEETQYF
TRBV3-1/TRBV3-2	once	TRBJ2-7	CASSRDYEQYF
TRBV5-1	-	TRBJ2-3	CASSLLAGSTDTQYF
TRBV6-1	-	TRBJ2-7	CASSEVLRGMGDYEQYF
TRBV5-1	few	TRBJ1-1	CASSGWGAMNTEAFF
TRBV5-1	once	TRBJ1-1	CASSLGDRGAMNTEAFF
TRBV4-3	-	TRBJ2-6	CASSQDPPGDGANVLTF
TRBV28	-	TRBJ1-1	CASSIPTGGNTEAFF
TRBV12-3/TRBV12-4	once	TRBJ2-1	CASSLRNFEQFF
TRBV6-5	-	TRBJ1-2	CASTTRGAANYGYTF
TRBV5-1	-	TRBJ2-1	CASSLAEESYNEQFF
TRBV11-3	-	TRBJ1-2	CASSLVYDRNYGYTF
TRBV19	once	TRBJ2-6	CASSPPGWGAAGANVLTF
TRBV11-1	-	TRBJ1-1	CASSLAPRTEAFF
TRBV4-3	-	TRBJ2-6	CASSQDKSSGANVLTF
TRBV24-1	-	TRBJ1-2	CATSDPTGGVYGYTF
TRBV6-5	-	TRBJ1-5	CASSYGDQPQHF
TRBV19	-	TRBJ1-5	CASREDGMYSNQPQHF
TRBV19	-	TRBJ2-7	CASSSSRVLRHYEQYF
TRBV2	-	TRBJ2-5	CASSEWGMGRQETQYF